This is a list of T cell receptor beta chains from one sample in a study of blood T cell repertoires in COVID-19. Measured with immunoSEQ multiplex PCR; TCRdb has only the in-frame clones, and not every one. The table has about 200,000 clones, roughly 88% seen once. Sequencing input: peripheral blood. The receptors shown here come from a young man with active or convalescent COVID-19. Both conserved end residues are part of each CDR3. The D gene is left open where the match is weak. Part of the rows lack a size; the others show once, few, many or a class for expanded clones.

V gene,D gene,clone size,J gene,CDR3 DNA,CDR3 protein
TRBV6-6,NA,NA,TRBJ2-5,TGTGCCAGCACTAGTCAAGAGACCCAGTACTTC,CASTSQETQYF
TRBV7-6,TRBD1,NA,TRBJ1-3,TGTGCCAGCAGCTTAGGATCCCGACAGGGAGGAAACACCATATATTTT,CASSLGSRQGGNTIYF
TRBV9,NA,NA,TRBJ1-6,TGTGCCAGCAGCGTAGACAACAGAAATTCACCCCTCCACTTT,CASSVDNRNSPLHF
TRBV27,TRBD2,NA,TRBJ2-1,TGTGCCAGCAGCCTTACTCCGGGACTAGCGGGATCCTACAATGAGCAGTTCTTC,CASSLTPGLAGSYNEQFF
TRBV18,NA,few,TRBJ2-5,TGTGCCAGCTCACCACCGCGGAACCAAGAGACCCAGTACTTC,CASSPPRNQETQYF
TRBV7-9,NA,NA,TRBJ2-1,TGTGCCAGCAGCTTAGTCACTAGGGCCAATGAGCAGTTCTTC,CASSLVTRANEQFF
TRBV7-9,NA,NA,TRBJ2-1,TGTGCCAGCAGCTTACTGAGCTCCTACAATGAGCAGTTCTTC,CASSLLSSYNEQFF
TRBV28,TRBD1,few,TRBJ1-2,TGTGCCGGAGCATCTCCTACAGGGGGCCCTAACTATGGCTACACCTTC,CAGASPTGGPNYGYTF
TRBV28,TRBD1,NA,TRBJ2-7,TGTGCCAGCAGTTTAGTAGGACAGGCGAGCTCCTACGAGCAGTACTTC,CASSLVGQASSYEQYF
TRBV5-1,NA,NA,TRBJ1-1,TGCGCCAGCAAAGCCTCGTGGAACACTGAAGCTTTCTTT,CASKASWNTEAFF
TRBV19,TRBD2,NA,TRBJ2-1,TGTGCCAGTAGTATATCTGGTAGCGGGACCTACAATGAGCAGTTCTTC,CASSISGSGTYNEQFF
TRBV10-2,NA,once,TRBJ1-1,TGCGCCAGCAGTGAAGGGAGCAAAGCTTTCTTT,CASSEGSKAFF
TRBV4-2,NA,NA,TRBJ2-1,TGTGCCAGCAGCCAAGATACCGGGGGGCCGGGGGACAATGAGCAGTTCTTC,CASSQDTGGPGDNEQFF
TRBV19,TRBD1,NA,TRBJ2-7,TGTGCCAGTAGTTTAGGGACAGGGACCGTCTACGAGCAGTACTTC,CASSLGTGTVYEQYF
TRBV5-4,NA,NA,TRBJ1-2,TGTGCCAGCAGCTTGGGGGGGCCAGATCGGGCCTATGGCTACACCTTC,CASSLGGPDRAYGYTF
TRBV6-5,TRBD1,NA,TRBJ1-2,TGTGCCAGCAGTTACTCTTCAGGGGGAATTGGCTATGGCTACACCTTC,CASSYSSGGIGYGYTF
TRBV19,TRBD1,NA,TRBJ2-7,TGTGCCAGTCCTACGCCCCCGGGACAGGGAGCCGAGCAGTACTTC,CASPTPPGQGAEQYF
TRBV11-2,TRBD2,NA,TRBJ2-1,TGTGCCAGCAGCTTAGATGTCTTCGCGCGGGAGGGCCGGAATGAGCAGTTCTTC,CASSLDVFAREGRNEQFF
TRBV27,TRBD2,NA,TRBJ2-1,TGTGCCAGCAGTTTATTCTCACTAGCGTCGAGCTCCTACAATGAGCAGTTCTTC,CASSLFSLASSSYNEQFF
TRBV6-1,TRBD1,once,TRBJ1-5,TGTGCCAGCAGTCAAGGGGACAGGGGAAGGTATCAGCCCCAGCATTTT,CASSQGDRGRYQPQHF
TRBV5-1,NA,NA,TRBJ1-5,TGCGCCAGCAGCTTGGTAGGGGATGGCAATCAGCCCCAGCATTTT,CASSLVGDGNQPQHF
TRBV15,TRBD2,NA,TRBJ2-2,TGTGCCACCAGCAGAGATCGGACTAGCGGGATAATCGGGGAGCTGTTTTTT,CATSRDRTSGIIGELFF
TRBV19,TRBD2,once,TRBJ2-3,TGTGCCAGTAGTACAGGGGGACTAGCTGATACGCAGTATTTT,CASSTGGLADTQYF
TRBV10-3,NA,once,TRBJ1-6,TGTGCCATCACCCCGGGAGCGGGGAATTCACCCCTCCACTTT,CAITPGAGNSPLHF
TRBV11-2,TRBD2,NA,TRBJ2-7,TGTGCCAGCAGCTTAGCGGGAGGCGAAATCCATCCCTACGAGCAGTACTTC,CASSLAGGEIHPYEQYF
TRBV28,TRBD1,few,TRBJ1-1,TGTGCCAGCAGATTCCTGACAGGGGGCGGGGTGAACACTGAAGCTTTCTTT,CASRFLTGGGVNTEAFF
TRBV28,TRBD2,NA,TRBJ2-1,TGTGCCAGCAGACCCGGGACTAGTTCTTACAATGAGCAGTTCTTC,CASRPGTSSYNEQFF
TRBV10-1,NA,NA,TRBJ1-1,TGCGCCAGCAGTCGAACAGCCTGGACTGAAGCTTTCTTT,CASSRTAWTEAFF
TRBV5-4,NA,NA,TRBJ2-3,TGTGCCAGCAGCGCAAGTCGGGGCACAGATACGCAGTATTTT,CASSASRGTDTQYF
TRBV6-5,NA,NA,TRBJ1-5,TGTGCCAGCAGTTACTCATCTATGGGCAATCAGCCCCAGCATTTT,CASSYSSMGNQPQHF
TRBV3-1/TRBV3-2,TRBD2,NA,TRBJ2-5,TGTGCCAGCAGTCCCTTGCGGGAGGCGACGACCCAGTACTTC,CASSPLREATTQYF
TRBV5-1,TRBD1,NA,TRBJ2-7,TGCGCCAGCAGCCGAGGACAGGGGTGGATCCACGAGCAGTACTTC,CASSRGQGWIHEQYF
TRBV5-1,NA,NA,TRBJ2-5,TGCGCCAGCAGCTTCTTAGGGAGAGAGACCCAGTACTTC,CASSFLGRETQYF
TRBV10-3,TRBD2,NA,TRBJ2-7,TGTGCCATCAGTGGGGGGGAGGGACTGAACTACGAGCAGTACTTC,CAISGGEGLNYEQYF
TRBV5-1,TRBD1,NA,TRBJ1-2,TGCGCCAGCAGCTCAGACAGGGGAGGTACCTATGGCTACACCTTC,CASSSDRGGTYGYTF
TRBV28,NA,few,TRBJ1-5,TGTGCCAGCAGTAGTACAGGGCAAGATCAGCCCCAGCATTTT,CASSSTGQDQPQHF
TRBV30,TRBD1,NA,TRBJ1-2,TGTGCCTGCCTCACCCGGGACAGTAGAAACTATGGCTACACCTTC,CACLTRDSRNYGYTF
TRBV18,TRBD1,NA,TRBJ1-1,TGTGCCAGCTCACCCCCAGGGGGCCGCACTGAAGCTTTCTTT,CASSPPGGRTEAFF
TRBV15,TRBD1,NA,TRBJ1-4,TGTGCCACCAGTCCGGGACAGGGCCCTGAAAAACTGTTTTTT,CATSPGQGPEKLFF
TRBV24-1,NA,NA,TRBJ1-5,TGTGCCACCAGTGGGAGGGCCGGTCAGCCCCAGCATTTT,CATSGRAGQPQHF
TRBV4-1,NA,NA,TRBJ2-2,TGCGCCAGCAGCCCAGGGTCATGGCTAAGGACCGAAACCGGGGAGCTGTTTTTT,CASSPGSWLRTETGELFF
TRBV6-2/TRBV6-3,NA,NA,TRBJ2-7,TGTGCCAGCAGTGACGTGACTAGGGCACAAGGCTACGAGCAGTACTTC,CASSDVTRAQGYEQYF
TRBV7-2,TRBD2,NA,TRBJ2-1,TGTGCCAGCAGCGCCCCCGGGACTAGCGGGATAAGCTCCTACAATGAGCAGTTCTTC,CASSAPGTSGISSYNEQFF
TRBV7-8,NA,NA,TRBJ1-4,TGTGCCAGCAGCTTAGTCCATGGCGAAAAACTGTTTTTT,CASSLVHGEKLFF
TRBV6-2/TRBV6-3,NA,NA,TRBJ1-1,TGTGCCAGCAGTTACGGACCGCGGGACGCTTTCTTT,CASSYGPRDAFF
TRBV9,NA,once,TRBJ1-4,TGTGCCAGCAGCGTAGAGGGACACGATGAAAAACTGTTTTTT,CASSVEGHDEKLFF
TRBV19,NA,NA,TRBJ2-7,TGTGCCAGTAGTATATATTTTCAGGGTGGCGAGCAGTACTTC,CASSIYFQGGEQYF